This TCR beta chain was captured by sequencing in a study of cytomegalovirus exposure and HLA in healthy donors. Assay: immunoSEQ multiplex PCR; the TCRdb copy retains only in-frame clones and omits some. Among about 170,000 clones listed, approximately 86% were seen once. This clone was detected only once. The germline V gene encodes CDR1 MRHNA and CDR2 SNTAGT. The V gene end was trimmed by 7 bases and the J gene end by 3 bases; junction bases not matched to a gene: 10. This CDR3 is 16 amino acids long. This chain links TRBV6-4 with TRBJ2-2; TRBD2 agrees at 8 bases. Sequenced: PBMCs. This receptor was identified in a man younger than 35 in good health and CMV-seropositive. DNA for the CDR3: TGTGCCAGCAACCCTCCGGGACTAGACGACACCGGGGAGCTGTTTTTT. Translated, it gives CASNPPGLDDTGELFF.